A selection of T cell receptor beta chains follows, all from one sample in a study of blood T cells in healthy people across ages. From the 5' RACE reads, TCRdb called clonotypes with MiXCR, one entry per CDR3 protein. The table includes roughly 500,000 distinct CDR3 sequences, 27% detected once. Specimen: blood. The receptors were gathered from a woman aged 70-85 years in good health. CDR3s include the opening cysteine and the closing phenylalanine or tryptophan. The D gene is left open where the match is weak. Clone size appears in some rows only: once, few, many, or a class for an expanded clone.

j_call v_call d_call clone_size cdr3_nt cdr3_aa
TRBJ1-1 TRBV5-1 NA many TGTGCCAGCAGCTTGGGTCCCGAAGCTTTCTTT CASSLGPEAFF
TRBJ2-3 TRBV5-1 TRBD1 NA TGCGCCAGCAGCTCCTCGACGACAGGGGGCACAGATACGCAGTATTTT CASSSSTTGGTDTQYF
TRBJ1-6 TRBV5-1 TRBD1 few TGCGCCAGCGACAGGGAGAATTCACCCCTCCACTTT CASDRENSPLHF
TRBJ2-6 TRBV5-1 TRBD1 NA TGCGCCAGCAGCGGAAGACAGGGGCCAGGGGCTGGGGCCAACGTCCTGACTTTC CASSGRQGPGAGANVLTF
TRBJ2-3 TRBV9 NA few TGTGCCAGCAGCGTAGTCTCTAGCACAGATACGCAGTATTTT CASSVVSSTDTQYF
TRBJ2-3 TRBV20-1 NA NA TGCAGTGAACTCCTCGTAGGACTAGATACGCAGTATTTT CSELLVGLDTQYF
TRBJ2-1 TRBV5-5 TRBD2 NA TGTGCCAGCAGCCAGGGACTAGCGGGGGGGCCTCTAAATGAGCAGTTCTTC CASSQGLAGGPLNEQFF
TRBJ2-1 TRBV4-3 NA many TGCGCCAGCAGCCATCTAGACAGGTTCGATGAGCAGTTCTTC CASSHLDRFDEQFF
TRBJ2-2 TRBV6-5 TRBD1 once TGTGCCAGCAGAGCCGGGACAGGGAGGACCGGGGAGCTGTTTTTT CASRAGTGRTGELFF
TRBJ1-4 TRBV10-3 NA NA TGTGCCATCAGACCCACGGGACAAAATGAAAAACTGTTTTTT CAIRPTGQNEKLFF
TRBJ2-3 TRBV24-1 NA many TGTGCCACCAGTTCAACCGGAGGAACAGATACGCAGTATTTT CATSSTGGTDTQYF
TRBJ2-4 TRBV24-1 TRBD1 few TGTGCCACCAGTGATTCAACAGACAGGGTGGGGGCCAAAAACATTCAGTACTTC CATSDSTDRVGAKNIQYF
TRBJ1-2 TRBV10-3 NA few TGTGCCATCAGTGAGGGTATTAACTATGGCTACACCTTC CAISEGINYGYTF
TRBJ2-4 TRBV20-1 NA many TGCAGTGCTGGGGGTGGGCCGCCTAATCGAGCCATTCAGTACTTC CSAGGGPPNRAIQYF
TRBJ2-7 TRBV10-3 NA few TGTGCCATCAGCCCGGGTACCTCCTACGAGCAGTACTTC CAISPGTSYEQYF
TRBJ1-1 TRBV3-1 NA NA TGTGCCAGCAGCCCTCCAACAGGGACGGAAGCTTTCTTT CASSPPTGTEAFF
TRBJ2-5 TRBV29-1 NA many TGCAGCGTTGGGCAAGAGACCCAGTACTTC CSVGQETQYF
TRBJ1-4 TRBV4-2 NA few TGTGCCAGCAGCTCCGAGGGTTCGGGAAATGAAAAACTGTTTTTT CASSSEGSGNEKLFF
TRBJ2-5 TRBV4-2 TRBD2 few TGTGCCAGCAGCCAAGATCAGGCGGGGGAGAAAGAGACCCAGTACTTC CASSQDQAGEKETQYF
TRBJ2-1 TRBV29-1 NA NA TGCAGCGGGGGATCCACCTACAATGAGCAGTTCTTC CSGGSTYNEQFF
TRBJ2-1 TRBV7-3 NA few TGTGCCAGCAGCTTAGGTTCGGGACTTATCAATGAGCAGTTCTTC CASSLGSGLINEQFF
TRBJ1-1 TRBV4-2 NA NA TGTGCCAGCAGCCAGGGGGGACGGGAGGCTTTCTTT CASSQGGREAFF
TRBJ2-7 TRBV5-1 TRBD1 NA TGCGCCAGCAGCTCTATGACAGGGGCAAACTACGAGCAGTACTTC CASSSMTGANYEQYF
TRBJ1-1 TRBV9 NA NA TGTGCCAGCAGCGTAGGGACATGGGTGTCTGAAGCTTTCTTT CASSVGTWVSEAFF
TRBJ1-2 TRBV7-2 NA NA TGTGCCAGCAGCTTAGTTGTGCATGGCTACACCTTC CASSLVVHGYTF
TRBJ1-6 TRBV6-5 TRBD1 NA TGTGCCAGCGCTTTACAGGGGGGAAATTCACCCCTCCACTTT CASALQGGNSPLHF
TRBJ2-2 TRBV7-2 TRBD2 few TGTGCCAGCAGACCCGGACTAGCGGGTTCGAACACCGGGGAGCTGTTTTTT CASRPGLAGSNTGELFF
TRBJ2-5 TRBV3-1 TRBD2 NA TGTGCCAGCAGCCAAGGGAGTTTTGGACTAGCGGCATCTAAAGAGACCCAGTACTTC CASSQGSFGLAASKETQYF
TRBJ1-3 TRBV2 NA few TGTGCCAGCATCAACCCGTTCAAGACCATATATTTT CASINPFKTIYF
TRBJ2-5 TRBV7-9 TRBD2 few TGTGCCAGCAGTTCAAAGCCGGGACTAGCCCAAGAGACCCAGTACTTC CASSSKPGLAQETQYF
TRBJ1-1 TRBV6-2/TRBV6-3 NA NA TGTGCCAGCACCAAAGGGGGGGCGCTTGGCACTGAAGCTTTCTTT CASTKGGALGTEAFF
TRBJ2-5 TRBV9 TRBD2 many TGTGCCAGCAGCGTAGGAGGTAGCGGGGGTTCGATGGAGACCCAGTACTTC CASSVGGSGGSMETQYF
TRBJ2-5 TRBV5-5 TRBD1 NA TGTGCCAGCAGCCCGGGGGACAGGGTAGGAAGGAAAGAGACCCAGTACTTC CASSPGDRVGRKETQYF
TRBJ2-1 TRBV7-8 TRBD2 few TGTGCCAGCAGCTTAGGAGGCGGGGGGAACAATGAGCAGTTCTTC CASSLGGGGNNEQFF
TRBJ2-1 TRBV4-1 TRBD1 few TGCGCCAGCAGCCAAGGGTGGACAGGGGGCAGGAATGAGCAGTTCTTC CASSQGWTGGRNEQFF
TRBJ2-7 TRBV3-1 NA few TGTGCCAGCAGTCGGACCTTCCAGGAGGGCGAGCAGTACTTC CASSRTFQEGEQYF
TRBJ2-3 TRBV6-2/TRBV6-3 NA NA TGTGCCACTAACGGACCGGGGGTCACAGATACGCAGTATTTT CATNGPGVTDTQYF
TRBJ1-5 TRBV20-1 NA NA TGCAGTGCTACTCCCCACGGGCCCGCCCCCAATCAGCCCCAGCATTTT CSATPHGPAPNQPQHF
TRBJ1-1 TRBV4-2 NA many TGTGCCAGCAGCCAGGAGATTTACCGGGCGGGGGCCACTGAAGCTTTCTTT CASSQEIYRAGATEAFF
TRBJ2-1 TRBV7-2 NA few TGTGCCAGCAGCTTAGTTGTGGGCAGGAGAGAGCAGTTCTTC CASSLVVGRREQFF
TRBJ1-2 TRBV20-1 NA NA TGCAGTGTTAGGGGGGCTGGCGGCTATGGCTACACCTTC CSVRGAGGYGYTF
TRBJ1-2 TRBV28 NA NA TGTGCCAGCAGTTTATTTCGGGGGGCTGACCCTAACTATGGCTACACCTTC CASSLFRGADPNYGYTF
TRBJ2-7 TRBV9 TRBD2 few TGTGCCAGCAGCGTAGCTGCTGCTAGCGGTGACATCTACGAGCAGTACTTC CASSVAAASGDIYEQYF
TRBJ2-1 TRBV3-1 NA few TGTGCCAGCAGCCAAAGTTTTTCCGGCTACAATGAGCAGTTCTTC CASSQSFSGYNEQFF
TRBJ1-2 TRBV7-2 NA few TGTGCCAGCAGCTTAAATGACCCTCGGGTGAGCTATGGCTACACCTTC CASSLNDPRVSYGYTF
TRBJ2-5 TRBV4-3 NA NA TGCGCCAGCAGCCAAGATTATACTAGCCAAGAGACCCAGTACTTC CASSQDYTSQETQYF
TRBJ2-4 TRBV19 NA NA TGTGCCAGTAATGATTCGCCCAAAAACATTCAGTACTTC CASNDSPKNIQYF
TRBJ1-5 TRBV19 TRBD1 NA TGTGCCAGTAGTCTCGGGACAGGGGAAATGGGCAGCCAGCCCCAGCATTTT CASSLGTGEMGSQPQHF
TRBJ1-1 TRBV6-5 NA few TGTGCCAGCAGTTACTCGGGTAGCTCTGAAGCTTTCTTT CASSYSGSSEAFF